Listed here is a single T cell receptor beta chain. Its specificity is unknown. Treatment reported: roughly 20 received Ad26.COV2.S at low or high dose, single or two shots; about 5 received placebo; per-sample allocation not given. Specimen acquisition occurred on day 63 following the initial vaccine or placebo injection. Germline V gene lookup returns CDR1 MNHEY and CDR2 SVGAGI. The germline V and J ends were trimmed by 8 bases and 0 bases, with 15 bases remaining between them. The CDR3 extends over 15 amino acids. The data were produced by immunoSEQ multiplex PCR, yet TCRdb's version contains in-frame clones alone and is incomplete. This sample has 410,000 or so clones; 75% to 95% occur once, and the top ten carry roughly an eighth. This sample was included in a study of Ad26.COV2.S vaccination and SARS-CoV-2 variants. Study outcomes and limitations: Breadth of non-spike TCRs did not differ between vaccinees and placebo recipients. Substantial response breadth was reportedly seen for spike-specific CD8+ and CD4+ T cells after vaccination.

The source material was peripheral blood, sampled in a trial of Ad26.COV2.S vaccine versus placebo. The TCR comes from a person between 18 and 60 years old who received the Ad26.COV2.S COVID-19 vaccine or a placebo. The chain is built from TRBV6-5 and TRBJ2-3, with D possibly called TRBD1 or TRBD2 (5 bases each). The CDR3 bases are TGTGCCAGCGGGCAGGGTGGCGGGAGCACAGATACGCAGTATTTT. The encoded protein is CASGQGGGSTDTQYF.